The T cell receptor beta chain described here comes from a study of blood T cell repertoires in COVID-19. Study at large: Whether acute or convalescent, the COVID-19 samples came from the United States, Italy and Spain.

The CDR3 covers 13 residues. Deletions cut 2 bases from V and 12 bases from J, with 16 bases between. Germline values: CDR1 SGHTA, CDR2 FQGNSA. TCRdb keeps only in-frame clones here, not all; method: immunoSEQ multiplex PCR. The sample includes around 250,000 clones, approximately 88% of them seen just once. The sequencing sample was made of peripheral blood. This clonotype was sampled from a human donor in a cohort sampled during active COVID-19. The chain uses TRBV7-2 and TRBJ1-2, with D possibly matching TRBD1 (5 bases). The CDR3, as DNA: TGTGCCAGCAGCTTAAAGGAGGGAGGGGTTCACACCTTC. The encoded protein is CASSLKEGGVHTF. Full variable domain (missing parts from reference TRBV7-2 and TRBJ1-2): GAGVSQSPSNKVTEKGKDVELRCDPISGHTALYWYRQSLGQGLEFLIYFQGNSAPDKSGLPSDRFSAERTGGSVSTLTIQRTQQEDSAVYLCASSLKEGGVHTFGSGTRLTVV.